This passage covers 18 T cell receptor beta chains from one sample sequenced in a study of T cells in localized non-small cell lung cancer. Produced via immunoSEQ multiplex PCR; TCRdb's table is partial and in-frame only. The table has 25,000 to 35,000 clones, under 95% seen once; the top ten hold roughly 0.73%. The specimen comprised peripheral blood, sampled before any cancer treatment. The source is a woman aged 35-70 years with stage I lung adenocarcinoma.

The V call is TRBV6-5, the J call TRBJ1-1, with D unclear. The CDR3 has 11 amino acids. Germline assignment: CDR1 MNHEY and CDR2 SVGAGI. The V end was cut by 6 bases, the J end by 2 bases, with 4 bases between. The CDR3 loop is CASRGNTEAFF. As DNA, the CDR3 is TGTGCCAGCAGGGGTAACACTGAAGCTTTCTTT.

V usage is TRBV28 and J usage is TRBJ1-2; D gene uncertain. The CDR3 length is 14 residues. The V gene's germline CDR1 is MDHEN and CDR2 SYDVKM. The V gene lost 6 bases and the J gene lost 5 bases, with 16 bases spanning the gap. Written as DNA, the CDR3 is TGTGCCAGCAGCCACGAGGGTCGACTTTATGGCTACACCTTC. Protein: CASSHEGRLYGYTF.

The chain has TRBV11-3 and TRBJ1-1; TRBD1 might be the D (6 bases). Germline V lookup: CDR1 SGHNT, CDR2 YENEEA. Between the trimmed V and J ends, which lost 3 bases and 2 bases, there was a span of 13 bases. This CDR3 contains 15 residues. CDR3 in amino acids: CASSFRTEFNTEAFF. As DNA, the CDR3 is TGTGCCAGCAGCTTTCGGACAGAATTTAACACTGAAGCTTTCTTT. Variable domain in full (rest from reference TRBV11-3 and TRBJ1-1): EAGVVQSPRYKIIEKKQPVAFWCNPISGHNTLYWYLQNLGQGPELLIRYENEEAVDDSQLPKDRFSAERLKGVDSTLKIQPAELGDSAVYLCASSFRTEFNTEAFFGQGTRLTVV.

The count of this clone is one. This chain joins TRBV2 and TRBJ1-5; no firm D call. CDR3 size: 15 residues. V was cut by 2 bases and J by 9 bases, with 17 bases left in between. CDR1 and CDR2 (germline): SNHLY, FYNNEI. The CDR3 bases are TGTGCCAGCAGTGAACCCCGCGTAGGCCTTCGGCCCCAGCATTTT. Translation: CASSEPRVGLRPQHF.

The chain combines TRBV6-1 with TRBJ1-5, with unresolved D. The germline CDR1 and CDR2 sequences are MNHNS and SASEGT. This CDR3 region has 14 residues. Deletions cut 1 base from V and 4 bases from J, with 8 bases between. CDR3 coding DNA: TGTGCCAGCAGTGAAGGGAAAGGGAATCAGCCCCAGCATTTT. Translated, it gives CASSEGKGNQPQHF.

The chain is built from TRBV5-1 and TRBJ2-2, with 10 bases lining up with TRBD1. The CDR3 is made up of 15 amino acids. After removal of 3 bases from V and 7 bases from J, the junction contained 6 bases not matched to a gene. Per the germline V gene, CDR1 is SGHRS and CDR2 is YFSETQ. The CDR3: CASSSRQGAGGELFF. The CDR3 nucleotides are TGCGCCAGCAGCTCCCGACAGGGGGCAGGCGGGGAGCTGTTTTTT.

J is TRBJ1-1 and V is TRBV28; D might be TRBD1 (6 bases). The V end lost 7 bases, the J end lost 12 bases, and 15 bases lay between the germline ends. Germline CDR1 MDHEN, CDR2 SYDVKM. The CDR3 spans 11 residues. This CDR3 reads CASTLGQQPFF. The CDR3 nucleotides are TGTGCCAGCACCCTAGGACAGCAGCCTTTCTTT.

This chain connects TRBV18 to TRBJ2-7, with D maybe TRBD2 (5 bases). Trimming took off 3 bases at V and 6 bases at J, with 18 bases between the two ends. The CDR3 contains 15 residues. From germline, CDR1 is KGHSH and CDR2 LQKENI. CDR3 sequence: CASSPMDSGSSEQYF. CDR3 coding DNA: TGTGCCAGCTCACCCATGGACTCCGGGTCTTCCGAGCAGTACTTC.

The rearrangement joins TRBV5-1 to TRBJ1-2; D gene unclear. V lost 6 bases, J lost 4 bases, and 7 bases lay in between. Germline CDR1 and CDR2: SGHRS and YFSETQ. The CDR3 length is 11 residues. In DNA form, the CDR3 reads TGCGCCAGCACTGGAGGCTATGGCTACACCTTC. Amino acid sequence: CASTGGYGYTF.

This clone was seen only once. The chain has TRBV5-4 and TRBJ1-6; TRBD1 matches 9 bases. The CDR3 contains 15 residues. The ends lost 2 bases at V and 10 bases at J; junction bases unmatched: 7. Germline V gene lookup returns CDR1 SGHNT and CDR2 YYREEE (reference sequence). DNA for the CDR3: TGTGCCAGCAGCTTACCGGGACAGGGTGTGTCACCCCTCCACTTT. Its translation is CASSLPGQGVSPLHF.

This clone was observed a single time. J is TRBJ2-7 and V is TRBV7-9; D remains unclear. Looked up from germline, CDR1 is SEHNR and CDR2 is FQNEAQ (reference sequence). The CDR3 spans 13 residues. Trimming stripped 1 base from V and 3 bases from J, with 7 bases between. The CDR3 is CASSLGQNYEQYF. The CDR3 DNA reads as TGTGCCAGCAGCTTAGGGCAAAACTACGAGCAGTACTTC.

The chain combines TRBV6-4 with TRBJ2-1; 10 positions agree with TRBD1. The germline gives CDR1 MRHNA, CDR2 SNTAGT. The V segment lost 4 bases and the J segment 7 bases; nucleotides outside the gene matches: 10. The length of the CDR3 is 16 residues. In DNA, the CDR3 is TGTGCCAGCAGTGGCACCGGGACAGGGGTTAGGAATGAGCAGTTCTTC. Its protein is CASSGTGTGVRNEQFF.

The gene calls are TRBV7-2 and TRBJ1-5, with D perhaps TRBD1 (5 bases). The ends were cut back, 2 bases at V and 2 bases at J, with 10 bases in the middle. The germline gives CDR1 SGHTA, CDR2 FQGNSA. There are 15 residues in the CDR3. The CDR3 is CASSLSGRGNQPQHF. The CDR3 coding sequence is TGTGCCAGCAGCTTATCAGGGCGGGGCAATCAGCCCCAGCATTTT.

The chain links TRBV5-1 to TRBJ1-3, with D perhaps matching TRBD1 (5 bases). The V and J ends lost 3 bases and 15 bases respectively, with 13 bases between them. This CDR3 is 11 amino acids long. Germline CDR1 reads SGHRS; CDR2 reads YFSETQ. CDR3 DNA: TGCGCCAGCAGCTCCGGGACCTCTCAATATTTT. It yields the protein CASSSGTSQYF.

V and J are TRBV19 and TRBJ2-7, with 7 bases lining up with TRBD1. CDR3 length equals 13 residues. The J segment lost 3 bases and the V segment lost 4 bases, leaving 3 bases of the junction unmatched. CDR1 and CDR2 (germline): LNHDA, SQIVND (reference sequence). In DNA form, the CDR3 reads TGTGCCAGTAGTAGGGACAGAGACTACGAGCAGTACTTC. This codes for CASSRDRDYEQYF.

The chain links TRBV9 to TRBJ2-1, with D hard to call. Germline assignment: CDR1 SGDLS and CDR2 YYNGEE. V lost 0 bases to trimming and J lost 0 bases, with 10 bases between them. CDR3 size: 16 residues. As DNA, the CDR3 is TGTGCCAGCAGCGTAGGTCAGGATACCTCCTACAATGAGCAGTTCTTC. Encoded protein: CASSVGQDTSYNEQFF.

The J gene is TRBJ2-1, the V gene TRBV6-5, with 8 bases lining up with TRBD2. CDR3 length: 15 amino acids. V was clipped by 7 bases and J by 6 bases; unmatched bases: 11. The germline gives CDR1 MNHEY, CDR2 SVGAGI. CDR3 nucleotides: TGTGCCAGCACCAAACCGGGCGGGGGGCGCAATGAGCAGTTCTTC. Its translation is CASTKPGGGRNEQFF.

The chain couples TRBV10-3 to TRBJ2-5, with 7 bases that match TRBD1. The assigned J gene may be wrong: the sequence end matches TRBJ2-7 better. The CDR3 length is 15 residues. Looked up from germline, CDR1 is ENHRY and CDR2 is SYGVKD. For the CDR3, the DNA is TGTGCCATCAGTGAGTCGATGGGACAGTTTTACGAGCAGTACTTC. This sequence encodes CAISESMGQFYEQYF.